The clone carrying this T cell receptor (beta chain) was counted many times. This sample is drawn from a study of human T cells and chemical hapten exposure. Study-level background: The variation in per-sample TCR yields arose mainly from small differences in pooled library volumes.

TCRdb itself ran the RACE reads through MiXCR, one entry per CDR3 protein. This sample has 120,000 or so distinct CDR3 sequences, with approximately 12% found just once. The time point denotes: pre-sensitization, week 0. The treatment is: therapeutic diphenylcyclopropenone sensitization with weekly scalp DPC. Germline V gene data show CDR1 as SQVTM and CDR2 as ANQGSEA. V dropped 5 bases and J dropped 3 bases, with 8 bases sitting between them. This CDR3 is built from 11 residues. The chain combines TRBV29-1 with TRBJ2-7, with D unresolved. The clonotype originates from a woman aged 18-30 years with alopecia areata. Some clones in this sample may be carry-over from other donors' samples. The source material was whole blood, sampled in connection with sensitization to the hapten diphenylcyclopropenone (DPC). The CDR3 is CSVQDLYEQYF. For the CDR3, the DNA is TGCAGCGTTCAGGACCTCTACGAGCAGTACTTC.